These 12 T cell receptor beta chains share one sample of origin, sequenced in a study of OX40 agonist ivuxolimab in advanced cancers. Profiled with immunoSEQ multiplex PCR; TCRdb holds only in-frame clones, not every one. The data show 50,000 to 80,000 clones, 84% seen once. Sequenced material: CD4+ or CD8+ T cells sorted from blood, taken in a trial of the OX40 agonist ivuxolimab. These receptors came from an adult with an advanced solid tumor such as melanoma, head and neck, liver or kidney cancer.

In its sample, this clone was seen once. The CDR3 is CASSLSPPPREETQYF. CDR3 nucleotide sequence: TGCGCCAGCAGCTTAAGTCCCCCCCCCAGGGAAGAGACCCAGTACTTC. The chain has TRBV4-3 and TRBJ2-5, with a weak D call TRBD1 (5 bases). Germline V gives CDR1 LGHNA, CDR2 YSLEER. The CDR3 extends over 16 amino acids. Trimming left V 5 bases short and J 3 bases short, with 19 bases between.

V usage is TRBV27 and J usage is TRBJ2-1, with 7 nucleotides matching TRBD1. Germline values: CDR1 MNHEY, CDR2 SMNVEV (reference sequence). CDR3 size: 15 residues. Germline trimming cut 6 bases from V and 7 bases from J; bases unmatched to any gene: 12. The CDR3 here is CASRLQGTGFNEQFF. CDR3 sequence (DNA): TGTGCCAGCAGGCTACAGGGGACGGGGTTTAATGAGCAGTTCTTC.

This clone was picked up one time. One junction end does not reproduce the germline sequence, and a read error may be involved. CDR3 bases: TGTGCTAGCAGCTCGGGACTAGCGGGAGGGTCGAATGAGCAGTTCTTC. It yields the protein CASSSGLAGGSNEQFF. The chain couples TRBV7-7 to TRBJ2-1; 16 positions match TRBD2. The CDR3 totals 16 residues. Looked up from germline, CDR1 is SSHAT and CDR2 is FNYEAQ (reference sequence). Full variable domain (remainder filled in from reference TRBV7-7 and TRBJ2-1): GAGVSQSPRYKVTKRGQDVTLRCDPISSHATLYWYQQALGQGPEFLTYFNYEAQPDKSGLPSDRFSAERPEGSISTLTIQRTEQRDSAMYRCASSSGLAGGSNEQFFGPGTRLTVL.

The chain links TRBV5-1 to TRBJ1-4, with D perhaps matching TRBD1 (5 bases). CDR1 and CDR2 (germline): SGHRS, YFSETQ. Trimming took 4 bases from V and 8 from J, leaving 15 bases between them. CDR3 length: 14 residues. The CDR3 DNA reads TGCGCCAGCAGCGTGGCAGGGTCACGAGAAAAACTGTTTTTT. It translates to CASSVAGSREKLFF.

The chain couples TRBV27 to TRBJ2-7; TRBD1 might be the D (5 bases). Looked up from germline, CDR1 is MNHEY and CDR2 is SMNVEV (reference sequence). Trimming took 2 bases from V and 5 from J, leaving 7 bases between them. The CDR3 is made up of 12 amino acids. The CDR3 sequence: CASSLRGNEQYF. In DNA form, the CDR3 reads TGTGCCAGCAGTTTAAGGGGAAACGAGCAGTACTTC.

The chain joins TRBV5-8 to TRBJ2-5; D not certain. V lost 4 bases, J lost 0 bases, and 7 bases lay in between. CDR3 length equals 13 residues. In germline, CDR1 is SGHTS, CDR2 YDEGEE. CDR3 protein: CASSLMYQETQYF. Written as DNA, the CDR3 is TGTGCCAGCAGCCTCATGTACCAAGAGACCCAGTACTTC.

This chain uses TRBV30 with TRBJ1-4, with D unclear. CDR1 is GTSNPN and CDR2 is SVGIG in the germline V gene (reference sequence). Trimming cost V 2 bases and J 4 bases, with 5 bases left between them. The CDR3 extends over 12 amino acids. CDR3 DNA: TGTGCCTGGAGTCCCCTTAATGAAAAACTGTTTTTT. Protein product: CAWSPLNEKLFF. Drawing the rest from reference TRBV30 and TRBJ1-4, the complete variable domain is SQTIHQWPATLVQPVGSPLSLECTVEGTSNPNLYWYRQAAGRGLQLLFYSVGIGQISSEVPQNLSASRPQDRQFILSSKKLLLSDSGFYLCAWSPLNEKLFFGSGTQLSVL.

The rearrangement joins TRBV6-1 to TRBJ2-1, with TRBD2 matching over 8 bases. The CDR3 loop spans 14 amino acids. Germline assignment: CDR1 MNHNS and CDR2 SASEGT. Trimming cost V 9 bases and J 3 bases; bases outside gene matches: 7. The CDR3 reads CASRAGVDYNEQFF. The CDR3 DNA reads as TGTGCCAGTAGAGCGGGAGTTGACTACAATGAGCAGTTCTTC.

The chain has TRBV11-2 and TRBJ1-2; D is undetermined. The germline CDR1 and CDR2 sequences are SGHAT and FQNNGV. The CDR3 has 14 amino acids. V was pared by 5 bases and J by 4 bases, with 14 bases between. Here the CDR3 reads CASSERARGYGYTF. CDR3 DNA: TGTGCCAGCAGCGAAAGGGCGCGGGGCTATGGCTACACCTTC. Variable domain in full (rest from reference TRBV11-2 and TRBJ1-2): EAGVAQSPRYKIIEKRQSVAFWCNPISGHATLYWYQQILGQGPKLLIQFQNNGVVDDSQLPKDRFSAERLKGVDSTLKIQPAKLEDSAVYLCASSERARGYGYTFGSGTRLTVV.

J is TRBJ1-5 and V is TRBV4-1; possible D gene TRBD1, 6 bases. Trimming left V 1 base short and J 7 bases short, with 14 bases between. The CDR3 extends over 15 amino acids. Germline CDR1 is MGHRA and CDR2 is YSYEKL. The CDR3 is CASSQVAGEGQPQHF. As DNA, the CDR3 is TGCGCCAGCAGCCAAGTGGCAGGGGAGGGCCAGCCCCAGCATTTT.

The V call is TRBV14, the J call TRBJ1-2; tentative D call: TRBD1 (5 bases). The ends were cut back, 4 bases at V and 14 bases at J, with 17 bases in the middle. Germline CDR1 reads SGHDN; CDR2 reads FVKESK. The CDR3 is 12 amino acids. The CDR3 region is CASSRGQGLETF. The CDR3 coding sequence is TGTGCCAGCAGCCGCGGGCAGGGTTTAGAAACCTTC.

The rearrangement uses TRBV2 and TRBJ1-5, with 7 positions matching TRBD1. There are 15 residues in the CDR3. Germline CDR1 reads SNHLY; CDR2 reads FYNNEI. With V trimmed by 4 bases and J by 1 base, 4 bases remained unmatched. The CDR3, as DNA: TGTGCCAGCAGTGGGGACAGCTGGAGCAATCAGCCCCAGCATTTT. Its translation: CASSGDSWSNQPQHF.